This entry lists 25 T cell receptor beta chains sequenced from one sample in a study of spatial heterogeneity in lung cancer. Findings and limits, study-wide: Expanded intratumoral alpha and beta TCR counts tracked tumor mutation counts.

The antigens of these receptors remain unknown. As for time point: sample taken at primary tumor resection. Using its own MiXCR run on the 5' RACE reads, TCRdb lists one record per CDR3 protein. The table lists tens of thousands of distinct CDR3 sequences, 5% to 7.5% of them singletons. The sample was lung tumor tissue, taken at surgery. These receptors were collected from a male donor with early-stage non-small cell lung cancer.

This clonotype appeared many times. The chain combines TRBV3-1 with TRBJ1-3; D is ambiguous. CDR3 length equals 15 residues. Trimming shortened V by 2 bases and J by 2 bases, and 10 bases separated the two germline ends. Per germline, CDR1 LGHDT and CDR2 YNNKEL (reference sequence). The CDR3 spells CASSQPDYPGNTIYF. The CDR3 DNA reads as TGTGCCAGCAGCCAACCGGATTACCCTGGAAACACCATATATTTT.

The V gene is TRBV20-1, the J gene TRBJ1-5; TRBD1 is a possible D gene (5 bases). Germline lookup yields CDR1 DFQATT and CDR2 SNEGSKA (reference sequence). V was trimmed by 0 bases and J by 4 bases, leaving 10 bases between them. The CDR3 has 14 amino acids. CDR3 residues: CSARDLRENQPQHF. As DNA, the CDR3 is TGCAGTGCTAGAGATCTCAGGGAAAATCAGCCCCAGCATTTT.

This clonotype appeared many times. The V and J genes are TRBV6-2 or TRBV6-3 and TRBJ1-5, with D uncertain. There are 15 residues in the CDR3. Trimming cost V 6 bases and J 0 bases, with 12 bases left between them. Germline CDR1 is MNHEY and CDR2 is SVGEGT. CDR3 amino acids: CASRKQLYSNQPQHF. Written as DNA, the CDR3 is TGTGCCAGCAGAAAACAGCTATATAGCAATCAGCCCCAGCATTTT.

This clonotype was seen many times. The gene calls are TRBV4-2 and TRBJ2-7; 13 bases are a match to TRBD2. This CDR3 is 15 amino acids long. Germline V lookup: CDR1 LGHNA, CDR2 YNFKEQ. V gave up 4 bases and J gave up 3 bases; unmatched junction bases: 3. The CDR3 here is CASSPGLAGVYEQYF. The CDR3 nucleotides are TGTGCCAGCAGCCCCGGACTAGCGGGGGTCTACGAGCAGTACTTC.

This clonotype was recorded a few times. This rearrangement joins TRBV6-5 to TRBJ1-1; TRBD1 is a possible D gene (5 bases). Germline CDR1 is MNHEY and CDR2 is SVGAGI. V lost 6 bases to trimming and J lost 4 bases, with 15 bases between them. There are 14 residues in the CDR3. CDR3 bases: TGTGCCAGCAGCTCCCCGGACAAGACCACTGAAGCTTTCTTT. The encoded protein is CASSSPDKTTEAFF.

A few counts support this clonotype. The chain links TRBV9 to TRBJ2-1, with 14 nucleotides matching TRBD2. After removal of 7 bases from V and 6 bases from J, the junction contained 3 bases not matched to a gene. From germline, CDR1 is SGDLS and CDR2 YYNGEE. The CDR3 covers 14 residues. CDR3 in amino acids: CASGTSGSSNEQFF. Written as DNA, the CDR3 is TGTGCCAGCGGGACTAGCGGGAGTAGCAATGAGCAGTTCTTC.

This clonotype was seen at least ten times. This chain links TRBV28 with TRBJ2-7; 9 bases match TRBD2. The germline gives CDR1 MDHEN, CDR2 SYDVKM. This CDR3 has 15 amino acids. J was trimmed by 7 bases and V by 6 bases; bases with no gene match: 13. Here the CDR3 DNA reads TGTGCCAGCAGCGTTAGCGGGAGTGGAGGAGGAGAGCAGTACTTC. As protein: CASSVSGSGGGEQYF.

As DNA, the CDR3 is TGCGCCAGCAGCCTTCTGGCTAGCAGGAGCTCCTACAATGAGCAGTTCTTC. Amino acid sequence: CASSLLASRSSYNEQFF. The rearrangement uses TRBV4-3 and TRBJ2-1; perhaps TRBD2 as D (5 bases). The germline V gene encodes CDR1 LGHNA and CDR2 YSLEER. V was pared by 4 bases and J by 0 bases, with 16 bases between. This CDR3 has 17 amino acids.

The J gene is TRBJ1-1, the V gene TRBV12-5; the D gene is possibly TRBD1 (6 bases). CDR3 length: 16 amino acids. Germline-derived CDR1 and CDR2 are LGHNT and FRNRAP. Trimming took off 7 bases at V and 7 bases at J, with 25 bases between the two ends. CDR3 sequence reads: CASAMGRAWGAFEAFF. The CDR3 region has the DNA TGTGCTAGTGCCATGGGGAGGGCTTGGGGGGCCTTTGAAGCTTTCTTT.

This clonotype was counted at least ten times. The chain couples TRBV27 to TRBJ2-1; D gene uncertain. CDR3 length equals 14 residues. From germline, CDR1 is MNHEY and CDR2 SMNVEV (reference sequence). Trimming removed 2 bases at V and 7 bases at J, with 12 bases between. CDR3 in amino acids: CASSLVGYDNEQFF. The DNA of the CDR3 is TGTGCCAGCAGTTTAGTAGGGTACGATAATGAGCAGTTCTTC.

This clonotype was observed at least ten times. Here the CDR3 reads CASSSPEMGWNEQYF. DNA of the CDR3: TGTGCCAGCAGCTCACCGGAGATGGGTTGGAACGAGCAGTACTTC. V and J are TRBV7-9 and TRBJ2-7; D uncertain. Trimming stripped 4 bases from V and 5 bases from J, with 18 bases between. Germline V CDR1 and CDR2: SEHNR, FQNEAQ (reference sequence). The CDR3 is 15 amino acids.

This clonotype occurred a few times. J is TRBJ2-7 and V is TRBV7-2, with a weak D call TRBD1 (6 bases). CDR1 SGHTA and CDR2 FQGNSA come from the germline V gene. V lost 1 base and J lost 3, with 16 bases in between. This CDR3 has 16 amino acids. CDR3 nucleotides: TGTGCCAGCAGCTTAGAGAGGGGGACGGCTAGCTACGAGCAGTACTTC. Translation: CASSLERGTASYEQYF.

By share, this clonotype ranks as medium-sized. The chain couples TRBV15 to TRBJ1-5; 9 bases align to TRBD1. The trim removed 1 base at V and 3 bases at J, leaving 4 bases unmatched. The germline gives CDR1 LNHNV, CDR2 YYDKDF (reference sequence). This CDR3 has 16 amino acids. CDR3 sequence (DNA): TGTGCCACCAGCAGAGGTGGACAGGGGCCCAATCAGCCCCAGCATTTT. It translates to CATSRGGQGPNQPQHF.

The sample holds many counts of this clonotype. The rearrangement links TRBV27 to TRBJ2-7, with D perhaps given as TRBD1 or TRBD2 (5 bases each). In germline, CDR1 is MNHEY, CDR2 SMNVEV (reference sequence). V dropped 4 bases and J dropped 4 bases, with 14 bases sitting between them. The CDR3 contains 14 residues. CDR3 sequence: CASSWGTLGYEQYF. The CDR3 nucleotides are TGTGCCAGCAGTTGGGGGACCCTCGGATACGAGCAGTACTTC.

The table lists this clonotype with many counts. The CDR3 spells CASSLRQGYGDTEAFF. In DNA form, the CDR3 reads TGTGCCAGCAGCTTGCGTCAGGGGTATGGGGACACTGAAGCTTTCTTT. V and J are TRBV5-6 and TRBJ1-1, with D tentatively TRBD1 (6 bases). The V end lost 1 base, the J end lost 3 bases, and 16 bases lay between the germline ends. There are 16 residues in the CDR3. CDR1 is SGHDT and CDR2 is YYEEEE in the germline V gene.

This clonotype was counted only a few times. The gene calls are TRBV19 and TRBJ1-5; D is possibly TRBD1 (6 bases). Germline CDR1 reads LNHDA; CDR2 reads SQIVND (reference sequence). There are 13 residues in the CDR3. Trimming shortened V by 8 bases and J by 5 bases, and 13 bases separated the two germline ends. The DNA for the CDR3 is TGTGCCAGTTACGGGGGGGCTCATCAGCCCCAGCATTTT. Translating it yields CASYGGAHQPQHF.

This clonotype appeared many times. In nucleotides, the CDR3 is TGTGCCAGCAGTTTCCTAGGACTCCTCAATGAGCAGTTCTTC. This gives the protein CASSFLGLLNEQFF. The gene calls are TRBV27 and TRBJ2-1; D may be TRBD2 (5 bases). CDR3 length equals 14 residues. The germline gives CDR1 MNHEY, CDR2 SMNVEV (reference sequence). V lost 3 bases and J 6 bases, leaving 12 bases between the germline ends.

The rearrangement links TRBV28 to TRBJ2-2, with TRBD2 as a possible D gene (6 bases). The V end lost 5 bases, the J end lost 5 bases, and 15 bases lay between the germline ends. The length of the CDR3 is 15 residues. Germline-derived CDR1 and CDR2 are MDHEN and SYDVKM. CDR3 DNA: TGTGCCAGCAGTCAGGCCGGGACTCTTACCGGGGAGCTGTTTTTT. It encodes CASSQAGTLTGELFF.

V gene TRBV27 combines with J gene TRBJ1-5, with 9 bases identical to TRBD1. CDR3 length equals 14 residues. The ends lost 4 bases at V and 5 bases at J; junction bases unmatched: 3. The germline V gene encodes CDR1 MNHEY and CDR2 SMNVEV (reference sequence). The CDR3 coding sequence is TGTGCCAGCAGTTCGGGACAGGGTTATCAGCCCCAGCATTTT. It yields the protein CASSSGQGYQPQHF.

By proportion, this clonotype is medium-sized. The chain links TRBV27 to TRBJ1-2; D remains unclear. This CDR3 is 14 amino acids long. Germline V gene sequence: CDR1 MNHEY, CDR2 SMNVEV (reference sequence). With 0 bases removed from V and 1 base from J, the gap between germline ends came to 6 bases. The CDR3 protein is CASSLSLGNYGYTF. The CDR3 DNA sequence: TGTGCCAGCAGTTTATCCCTCGGTAACTATGGCTACACCTTC.

This clonotype was seen many times. The chain couples TRBV7-9 to TRBJ1-2; D not certain. The CDR3 totals 16 residues. Germline V gene lookup returns CDR1 SEHNR and CDR2 FQNEAQ (reference sequence). The V gene lost 2 bases and the J gene lost 2 bases, with 15 bases spanning the gap. The CDR3 spells CASSLTRKQANYGYTF. The CDR3 bases are TGTGCCAGCAGCTTAACTAGGAAGCAGGCCAACTATGGCTACACCTTC.

V and J are TRBV27 and TRBJ2-5; TRBD1 might be the D (6 bases). This CDR3 spans 14 amino acids. The germline V gene has CDR1 MNHEY and CDR2 SMNVEV (reference sequence). Trimming left V 5 bases short and J 2 bases short, with 12 bases between. The chain's CDR3 is CASSRGTLQETQYF. The CDR3 bases are TGTGCCAGCAGTCGAGGGACACTACAAGAGACCCAGTACTTC.

This clonotype has at least ten counts. This chain joins TRBV12-3 or TRBV12-4 and TRBJ1-2; 7 positions agree with TRBD1. The CDR3 extends over 14 amino acids. The J segment lost 4 bases and the V segment lost 5 bases, leaving 7 bases of the junction unmatched. The CDR3 DNA reads TGTGCCAGCAGTATTCGGGACAGCCGCTATGGCTACACCTTC. Its protein is CASSIRDSRYGYTF.

Points on this clonotype: A much larger clone differs from this one at a single base, so this may be a read error. The conserved closing phenylalanine or tryptophan is absent in this CDR3, likely reflecting a read error. This chain links TRBV5-5 with TRBJ1-2; unclear D gene. This CDR3 is 14 amino acids long. Trimming took off 4 bases at V and 2 bases at J, with 12 bases between the two ends. CDR1 and CDR2 from the germline V gene are SGHKS and YYEKEE (reference sequence). CDR3 protein: CASSTGWGNYGYTL. The CDR3 DNA reads as TGTGCCAGCAGCACTGGCTGGGGAAACTATGGCTACACCCTC.

This clonotype was seen many times. The rearrangement links TRBV6-5 to TRBJ1-4; D possibly corresponds to TRBD1 (5 bases). CDR1 is MNHEY and CDR2 is SVGAGI in the germline V gene. This CDR3 comprises 15 residues. Trimming took off 5 bases at V and 3 bases at J, with 13 bases between the two ends. CDR3 in DNA: TGTGCCAGCAGTCGAGCAATGGGGGCTAATGAAAAACTGTTTTTT. Translation gives CASSRAMGANEKLFF.